This T cell receptor (beta chain) was documented in a study of blood T cell repertoires in COVID-19. Study-level information: Researchers got acute and convalescent COVID-19 samples from the United States, Italy and Spain. The cDNA or gDNA used as material had been derived from T cells, B-cell-depleted T cells, or PBMCs.

The J segment lost 8 bases and the V segment lost 7 bases, leaving 5 bases of the junction unmatched. Germline loops: CDR1 MDHEN, CDR2 SYDVKM. The CDR3 runs 12 residues. Per the study methods: Amplification with reference gene primers provided the estimates of nucleated cell counts. Clones were read by immunoSEQ multiplex PCR, and TCRdb kept only the in-frame ones, dropping some. For V, J and clone size, that table is used; D and trimming come from the DNA. The sample records 130,000 to 150,000 clones, roughly 79% being singletons. The chain employs TRBV28 and TRBJ2-1; the match to TRBD1 covers 7 bases. The sample consisted of peripheral blood. The TCR comes from a man in his fifties or sixties with active or convalescent COVID-19. DNA for the CDR3: TGTGCCAGCAACAGGGGACCGGATGAGCAGTTCTTC. It codes for CASNRGPDEQFF.